This TCR beta chain was identified during a study of OX40 agonist ivuxolimab in advanced cancers. About the study: Partial responses were observed in three patients, of whom one had hepatocellular carcinoma and two had cutaneous melanoma.

This clone was picked up one time. Its target is unknown. The study, taken as a whole, reports: Fewer expanded clones were found on average in CD4+ than in CD8+ T cells. Among the nonresponders, some also had low normalized T-cell clonal expansion.

Collection of blood occurred at baseline, at cycle 4 day 1, and at cycle 7 day 1. Profiled with immunoSEQ multiplex PCR; TCRdb holds only in-frame clones, not every one. The repertoire has fewer than 95,000 clones, approximately 89% of them found once; the top ten carry over 0.7%. The sequencing here drew on CD4+ or CD8+ T cells sorted from blood, taken in a trial of the OX40 agonist ivuxolimab. This receptor was obtained from an adult with an advanced solid tumor such as melanoma, head and neck, liver or kidney cancer.

In DNA, the CDR3 is TGTGCCAGCAGTTCTCTCCAAGAGACCCAGTACTTC. Amino acid sequence: CASSSLQETQYF. V is TRBV28 and J is TRBJ2-5; the D is unclear. Germline V gene lookup returns CDR1 MDHEN and CDR2 SYDVKM. CDR3 size: 12 residues. The V and J ends lost 4 bases and 1 base respectively, with 4 bases between them. Drawing the rest from reference TRBV28 and TRBJ2-5, the complete variable domain is DVKVTQSSRYLVKRTGEKVFLECVQDMDHENMFWYRQDPGLGLRLIYFSYDVKMKEKGDIPEGYSVSREKKERFSLILESASTNQTSMYLCASSSLQETQYFGPGTRLLVL.